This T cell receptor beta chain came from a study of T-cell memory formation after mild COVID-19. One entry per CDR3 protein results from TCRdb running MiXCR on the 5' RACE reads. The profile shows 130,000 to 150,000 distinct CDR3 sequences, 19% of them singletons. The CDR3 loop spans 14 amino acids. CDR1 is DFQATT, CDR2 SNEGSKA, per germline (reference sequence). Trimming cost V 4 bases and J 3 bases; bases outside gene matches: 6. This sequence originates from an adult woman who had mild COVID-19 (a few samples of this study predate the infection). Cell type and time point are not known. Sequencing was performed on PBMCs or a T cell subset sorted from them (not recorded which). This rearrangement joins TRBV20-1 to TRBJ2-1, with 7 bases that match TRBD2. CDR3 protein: CSAISGADYNEQFF. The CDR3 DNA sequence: TGCAGTGCTATAAGCGGGGCCGACTACAATGAGCAGTTCTTC.